The 6 T cell receptor beta chains presented below share a single source sample, sequenced in a study of blood T cell repertoires in COVID-19. Using immunoSEQ multiplex PCR, the repertoire was profiled, and TCRdb retains in-frame clones only, with some absent. The repertoire holds roughly 70,000 clones, 85% to 90% seen once, with roughly 6.3% in the top ten. Sequencing was performed on peripheral blood. The origin of the receptors is a woman older than 75 with active COVID-19.

A word on this clone: Other DNA sequences within the sample encode an identical CDR3. The chain carries TRBV18 and TRBJ1-1; a possible D gene is TRBD1 (6 bases). Germline values: CDR1 KGHSH, CDR2 LQKENI. Trimming left V 3 bases short and J 2 bases short, with 10 bases between. CDR3 length: 14 amino acids. The CDR3 reads CASSPDRGNTEAFF. The CDR3 nucleotides read TGTGCCAGCTCACCGGACAGAGGAAACACTGAAGCTTTCTTT.

The rearrangement uses TRBV28 and TRBJ1-6; D possibly corresponds to TRBD1 (5 bases). Germline V gene lookup returns CDR1 MDHEN and CDR2 SYDVKM. The CDR3 length is 14 residues. Trimming cost V 5 bases and J 12 bases, with 17 bases left between them. Here the CDR3 reads CASSPPPQGLPLHF. DNA for the CDR3: TGTGCCAGCAGTCCGCCCCCTCAGGGACTACCCCTCCACTTT. The variable domain in full, with the rest retrieved from reference TRBV28 and TRBJ1-6, is DVKVTQSSRYLVKRTGEKVFLECVQDMDHENMFWYRQDPGLGLRLIYFSYDVKMKEKGDIPEGYSVSREKKERFSLILESASTNQTSMYLCASSPPPQGLPLHFGNGTRLTVT.

The chain joins TRBV7-3 to TRBJ2-1, with D uncertain. Germline V CDR1 and CDR2: SGHTA, FQGTGA. Trimming removed 0 bases at V and 4 bases at J, with 13 bases between. CDR3 length: 16 residues. Written as DNA, the CDR3 is TGTGCCAGCAGCTTAACACCGACTTCCCTTTACAATGAGCAGTTCTTC. Translation: CASSLTPTSLYNEQFF.

The CDR3 reads CSVRAGSQSTDTQYF. In nucleotides, the CDR3 is TGCAGCGTCAGAGCCGGGAGCCAAAGCACAGATACGCAGTATTTT. The chain combines TRBV29-1 with TRBJ2-3; D is possibly TRBD2 (6 bases). The CDR3 has 15 amino acids. Germline V gene sequence: CDR1 SQVTM, CDR2 ANQGSEA. The germline V and J ends were trimmed by 6 bases and 0 bases, with 16 bases remaining between them.

CDR3 sequence: CASSFRLAGVQETQYF. In DNA form, the CDR3 reads TGTGCCAGCAGCTTTCGTCTAGCGGGAGTGCAAGAGACCCAGTACTTC. The chain couples TRBV5-6 to TRBJ2-5, with 10 positions matching TRBD2. The CDR3 is 16 residues long. Germline-derived CDR1 and CDR2 are SGHDT and YYEEEE. The ends lost 2 bases at V and 2 bases at J; junction bases unmatched: 6.

V usage is TRBV7-9 and J usage is TRBJ1-1; maybe TRBD1 (6 bases). V was cut by 5 bases and J by 4 bases, with 11 bases left in between. The germline V gene encodes CDR1 SEHNR and CDR2 FQNEAQ (reference sequence). The CDR3 consists of 13 residues. The CDR3: CASSDGQFTEAFF. Written as DNA, the CDR3 is TGTGCCAGCAGCGACGGACAGTTCACTGAAGCTTTCTTT.